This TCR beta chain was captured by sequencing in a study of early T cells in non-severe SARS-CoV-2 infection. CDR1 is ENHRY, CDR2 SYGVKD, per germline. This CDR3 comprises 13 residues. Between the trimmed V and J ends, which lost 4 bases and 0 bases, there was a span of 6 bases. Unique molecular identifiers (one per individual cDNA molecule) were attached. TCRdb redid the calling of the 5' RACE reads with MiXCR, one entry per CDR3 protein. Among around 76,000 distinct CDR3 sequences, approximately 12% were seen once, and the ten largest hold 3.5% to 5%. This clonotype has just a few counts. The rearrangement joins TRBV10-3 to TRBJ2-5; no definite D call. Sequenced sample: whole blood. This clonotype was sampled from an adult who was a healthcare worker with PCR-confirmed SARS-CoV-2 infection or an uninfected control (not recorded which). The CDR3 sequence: CAISGKDQETQYF. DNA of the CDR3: TGTGCCATCAGTGGGAAGGACCAAGAGACCCAGTACTTC.